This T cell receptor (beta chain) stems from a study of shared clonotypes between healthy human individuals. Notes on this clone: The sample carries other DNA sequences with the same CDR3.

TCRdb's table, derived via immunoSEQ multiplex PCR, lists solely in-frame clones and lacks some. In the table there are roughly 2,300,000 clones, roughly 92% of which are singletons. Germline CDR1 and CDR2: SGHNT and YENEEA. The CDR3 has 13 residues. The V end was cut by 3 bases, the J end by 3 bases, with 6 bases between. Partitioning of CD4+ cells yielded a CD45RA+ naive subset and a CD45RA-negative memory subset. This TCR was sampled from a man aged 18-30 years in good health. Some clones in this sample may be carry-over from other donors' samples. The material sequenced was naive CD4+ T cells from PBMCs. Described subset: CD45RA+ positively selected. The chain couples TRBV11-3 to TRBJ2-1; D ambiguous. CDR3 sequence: CASSFGVYNEQFF. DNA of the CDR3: TGTGCCAGCAGCTTTGGGGTCTACAATGAGCAGTTCTTC.